These 14 T cell receptor beta chains were all obtained from the same sample, sequenced in a study of cytomegalovirus exposure and HLA in healthy donors. The PCR contained 60 Vbeta and 13 Jbeta primers. Sequenced by immunoSEQ multiplex PCR; TCRdb stores in-frame clones only, minus some. The sample includes about 150,000 clones, more than 65% of them seen just once. The material sequenced was PBMCs. The receptors were sampled from a man aged 45-65 years in good health and CMV-seropositive.

This chain links TRBV5-1 with TRBJ2-3; TRBD1 matches at 7 bases. Looked up from germline, CDR1 is SGHRS and CDR2 is YFSETQ. The V gene end was trimmed by 4 bases and the J gene end by 1 base; junction bases not matched to a gene: 6. The CDR3 runs 15 residues. The CDR3 reads CASSPQGDGTDTQYF. The CDR3 DNA reads as TGCGCCAGCAGCCCGCAGGGGGACGGCACAGATACGCAGTATTTT.

The chain employs TRBV28 and TRBJ1-5, with 9 positions matching TRBD1. The length of the CDR3 is 14 residues. V lost 4 bases and J lost 4; bases outside the gene matches: 2. Germline V CDR1 and CDR2: MDHEN, SYDVKM. The CDR3 DNA reads as TGTGCCAGCAGTTGGGGGACAGGGAATCAGCCCCAGCATTTT. Residues: CASSWGTGNQPQHF.

The V call is TRBV27, the J call TRBJ1-1; 8 positions agree with TRBD1. V was pared by 5 bases and J by 0 bases, with 2 bases of the junction left unmatched. This CDR3 has 14 residues. From germline, CDR1 is MNHEY and CDR2 SMNVEV (reference sequence). The CDR3 is CASSATGVNTEAFF. In DNA, the CDR3 is TGTGCCAGCAGTGCGACAGGGGTGAACACTGAAGCTTTCTTT.

The rearrangement uses TRBV5-1 and TRBJ2-5; possible D gene TRBD2, 7 bases. Germline V gene data show CDR1 as SGHRS and CDR2 as YFSETQ. V was cut by 4 bases and J by 3 bases, with 13 bases left in between. This CDR3 is built from 14 residues. The CDR3 spells CASSMGGGEETQYF. The CDR3, as DNA: TGCGCCAGCAGCATGGGAGGGGGGGAAGAGACCCAGTACTTC.

In this sample, this clone turned up once. The chain uses TRBV5-1 and TRBJ1-2; 11 positions match TRBD1. This CDR3 region has 16 residues. Germline V gene lookup returns CDR1 SGHRS and CDR2 YFSETQ. J was trimmed by 4 bases and V by 3 bases; bases with no gene match: 8. CDR3 DNA: TGCGCCAGCAGCTACGGACAGGGGGCTTCCCCCTATGGCTACACCTTC. It is translated as CASSYGQGASPYGYTF.

The V call is TRBV19, the J call TRBJ1-2, with TRBD1 identical over 7 bases. CDR3 length: 14 amino acids. Germline values: CDR1 LNHDA, CDR2 SQIVND (reference sequence). V shed 8 bases, J shed 4 bases, and the junction held 10 bases outside the gene matches. CDR3 in DNA: TGTGCCAGTTCCCTCCGGGGACAGAGCTATGGCTACACCTTC. It codes for CASSLRGQSYGYTF. Based on the CDR3 plus reference TRBV19 and TRBJ1-2, the full variable domain is DGGITQSPKYLFRKEGQNVTLSCEQNLNHDAMYWYRQDPGQGLRLIYYSQIVNDFQKGDIAEGYSVSREKKESFPLTVTSAQKNPTAFYLCASSLRGQSYGYTFGSGTRLTVV.

The V and J genes are TRBV6-5 and TRBJ1-4; perhaps TRBD1 as D (5 bases). The CDR3 totals 14 residues. V was cut by 0 bases and J by 7 bases, with 9 bases left in between. Looked up from germline, CDR1 is MNHEY and CDR2 is SVGAGI. CDR3 loop: CASSYSQGSEKLFF. The CDR3 bases are TGTGCCAGCAGTTACTCTCAGGGAAGTGAAAAACTGTTTTTT.

The chain employs TRBV5-6 and TRBJ1-4; no clear D gene. CDR3 size: 14 residues. Germline values: CDR1 SGHDT, CDR2 YYEEEE. V was pared by 7 bases and J by 3 bases, with 13 bases between. The chain's CDR3 is CASGHTPANEKLFF. CDR3 nucleotide sequence: TGTGCCAGCGGCCATACACCAGCTAATGAAAAACTGTTTTTT.

The rearrangement uses TRBV19 and TRBJ2-3, with 8 bases matching TRBD2. CDR3 length: 16 residues. Germline assignment: CDR1 LNHDA and CDR2 SQIVND (reference sequence). Losses at the gene ends were 7 bases for V and 5 bases for J; bases not matched to a gene: 14. CDR3 amino acids: CASTNRQAGEGDTQYF. The CDR3 nucleotides read TGTGCCAGTACAAACCGGCAAGCGGGAGAGGGAGATACGCAGTATTTT.

The gene calls are TRBV5-1 and TRBJ1-1; D possibly corresponds to TRBD1 (6 bases). This CDR3 is built from 16 residues. Per germline, CDR1 SGHRS and CDR2 YFSETQ. Trimming left V 4 bases short and J 0 bases short, with 16 bases between. The CDR3 loop is CASSVNRVLMNTEAFF. CDR3 DNA sequence: TGCGCCAGCAGCGTGAACAGGGTACTCATGAACACTGAAGCTTTCTTT.

V usage is TRBV15 and J usage is TRBJ2-7, with a tentative D call TRBD1 (6 bases). The CDR3 extends over 15 amino acids. Trimming took 4 bases from V and 3 from J, leaving 16 bases between them. Germline assignment: CDR1 LNHNV and CDR2 YYDKDF (reference sequence). In DNA form, the CDR3 reads TGTGCCACCAGCAAAGGGACAACGTCAATCTACGAGCAGTACTTC. Its protein is CATSKGTTSIYEQYF.

This clone was observed once. This sample includes further DNA sequences coding for the same CDR3. The J gene is TRBJ2-3, the V gene TRBV18; 7 bases align to TRBD2. This CDR3 has 14 residues. Germline CDR1 KGHSH, CDR2 LQKENI. V gave up 3 bases and J gave up 2 bases; unmatched junction bases: 2. The CDR3 sequence is CASSPSGLTDTQYF. For the CDR3, the DNA is TGTGCCAGCTCACCTAGCGGGCTCACAGATACGCAGTATTTT.

The chain employs TRBV19 and TRBJ2-7, with 11 bases identical to TRBD2. The germline V gene encodes CDR1 LNHDA and CDR2 SQIVND (reference sequence). The CDR3 has 15 amino acids. V lost 5 bases, J lost 2 bases, and 5 bases stayed unmatched. This chain's CDR3 is CASSPGTSGAYEQYF. The CDR3 DNA follows: TGTGCCAGTAGTCCCGGGACTAGCGGCGCCTACGAGCAGTACTTC.

The V and J genes are TRBV6-5 and TRBJ2-7, with TRBD2 identical over 8 bases. CDR1 and CDR2 (germline): MNHEY, SVGAGI. Trimming took 2 bases from V and 2 from J; bases not matched to a gene: 2. This CDR3 region has 14 residues. CDR3 sequence reads: CASSYRRGAYEQYF. CDR3 sequence (DNA): TGTGCCAGCAGTTACCGGCGGGGGGCCTACGAGCAGTACTTC.